This entry features one TCR beta chain sequence. The target of this receptor is not known. No much larger clone is present one base from it, and per-base qualities are unavailable. Including the terminal cysteine and phenylalanine, the CDR3 comprises 16 residues. Only CDR3 DNA is held: 48 bases, read in frame from base 1. CDR1 SGHAT and CDR2 FQNNGV are derived from the germline V gene. The V and J ends are trimmed by 2 bases and 0 bases, leaving 13 bases between them. The sample belongs to a study of blood T cell repertoires in COVID-19 (TCRdb year 2020). Some background on the complete study: Samples covering the acute and convalescent phases of COVID-19 were provided by collaborators in the United States, Italy and Spain. The prospective study material was composed of cDNA or gDNA derived from T cells, B-cell-depleted T cells, or PBMCs. Deeply sampled blood TCRbeta repertoires from subjects exposed to, actively infected with, or recovered from COVID-19 were included in the dataset. A freely available public database, intended as a resource for researchers studying the immune response to SARS-CoV-2, is where the repertoires were released. Samples were obtained from the ongoing ImmuneRACE study (first 160 participants) and from 950 to 1,500 subjects provided by 6 global collaborators. The sample metadata nearly always contained a de-identified subject ID, COVID-19 status, age in years and sex. HLA class I and class II types, where available, came from metadata supplied by the sample provider rather than from assay-based typing.

In Seattle, one collaborating source enrolled patients while the infection was active and tracked those patients longitudinally over the course of disease. The collaborating institutions used their own protocols to collect whole blood in K2EDTA tubes. For TCRbeta analysis, collaborators shipped samples in one of three forms: frozen whole blood, isolated PBMCs, or DNA extracted from either of those sample types. Study-wide findings and limitations: Clinical and demographic metadata were provided uncurated, with the amount varying by source and participant.

TCRbeta CDR3 regions were amplified from genomic DNA by means of the immunoSEQ Assay, a bias-controlled multiplex PCR. In the authors' own workflow: Within the assay, amplification of reference gene primers was used to estimate how many nucleated cells each sample contained. Sequence reads were collapsed and filtered to measure the absolute abundance of every unique TCRbeta CDR3 rearrangement. For each sample, productive Simpson clonality was calculated by taking the square root of Simpson's diversity index across productive rearrangements. TCRdb's version of the immuneACCESS table is confined to in-frame rearrangements and falls short of the full clone set. An unresolved V gene accounts for under half of the shortfall where checked; the remainder is of unknown origin. The DNA gave D and trimming, while V, J and clone size come from that table. The sample includes about 170,000 clones, with approximately 82% observed a single time. The ten top clones hold under 9% of the sample.

The sample comprised peripheral blood. The clonotype was recovered from a woman aged 40 to 50 with COVID-19, enrolled during active disease. The chain is assembled from TRBV11-2 and TRBJ2-5; the D gene is possibly TRBD1, with 5 bases matching. The CDR3 has the sequence CASSLYGAVNQETQYF. The sequenced DNA: TGTGCCAGCAGCTTATATGGGGCCGTAAACCAAGAGACCCAGTACTTC.